The 19 T cell receptor beta chains presented below share a single source sample, sequenced in a study of blood T cell repertoires in COVID-19. The repertoire was sequenced with immunoSEQ multiplex PCR; TCRdb's copy has only in-frame clones and lacks some. The data show about 370,000 clones, roughly 92% seen once. Sequenced input: PBMCs or T cells enriched from blood (not recorded which). These receptors were obtained from a woman aged 40 to 50 who had been exposed to COVID-19.

The chain is built from TRBV2 and TRBJ2-1, with D tentatively TRBD1 (6 bases). The CDR3 has 12 residues. V lost 5 bases and J lost 10, with 12 bases in between. Germline assignment: CDR1 SNHLY and CDR2 FYNNEI. The CDR3 DNA is TGTGCCAGCAGTTCCACAGGGCGGGAGCAGTTCTTC. As protein: CASSSTGREQFF.

V and J are TRBV29-1 and TRBJ2-7; possibly TRBD1 for D (5 bases). The germline V gene encodes CDR1 SQVTM and CDR2 ANQGSEA. V was shortened by 2 bases and J by 5 bases, with 7 bases between the two germline ends. This CDR3 has 11 residues. The CDR3 here is CSVEIGDEQYF. The CDR3 DNA reads as TGCAGCGTTGAAATAGGGGACGAGCAGTACTTC.

This chain uses TRBV9 with TRBJ1-1; tentative D call: TRBD1 (6 bases). The germline V gene encodes CDR1 SGDLS and CDR2 YYNGEE. Trimming took 0 bases from V and 4 from J, leaving 13 bases between them. There are 15 residues in the CDR3. CDR3: CASSVDKGGGTEAFF. The CDR3 nucleotides read TGTGCCAGCAGCGTAGATAAGGGAGGGGGCACTGAAGCTTTCTTT.

The chain combines TRBV7-9 with TRBJ2-7, with 7 bases identical to TRBD2. Looked up from germline, CDR1 is SEHNR and CDR2 is FQNEAQ (reference sequence). The CDR3 has 14 amino acids. After removal of 5 bases from V and 3 bases from J, the junction contained 7 bases not matched to a gene. The CDR3 loop reads CASSVLTGGYEQYF. The CDR3 nucleotides are TGTGCCAGCAGCGTTTTGACGGGGGGCTACGAGCAGTACTTC. Supplemented by reference TRBV7-9 and TRBJ2-7, the full variable domain reads DTGVSQNPRHKITKRGQNVTFRCDPISEHNRLYWYRQTLGQGPEFLTYFQNEAQLEKSRLLSDRFSAERPKGSFSTLEIQRTEQGDSAMYLCASSVLTGGYEQYFGPGTRLTVT.

On this clone: Relative to the germline gene, one junction end is altered; a read error may explain this. The chain employs TRBV2 and TRBJ2-7; possibly TRBD1 for D (5 bases). This CDR3 is 13 amino acids long. Germline V CDR1 and CDR2: SNHLY, FYNNEI. CDR3 region: CASTEDSSYEQYF. The CDR3 DNA is TGTGCCAGCACTGAAGACAGCTCCTACGAGCAGTACTTC.

V usage is TRBV12-5 and J usage is TRBJ2-5, with D possibly being TRBD1 (8 bases). Per germline, CDR1 LGHNT and CDR2 FRNRAP. The length of the CDR3 is 21 residues. V lost 1 base and J lost 2, with 29 bases in between. CDR3 sequence: CASGLGKKSTGGQEDQETQYF. In DNA form, the CDR3 reads TGTGCTAGTGGTTTGGGAAAGAAGAGTACGGGGGGACAGGAGGATCAAGAGACCCAGTACTTC.

This chain joins TRBV5-5 and TRBJ2-7; D gene uncertain. The CDR3 is 13 amino acids. Germline V CDR1 and CDR2: SGHKS, YYEKEE (reference sequence). Trimming shortened V by 4 bases and J by 9 bases, and 17 bases separated the two germline ends. The CDR3 coding sequence is TGTGCCAGCAGCGTTGACCCACCTGAGGCGCAGTACTTC. Its translation is CASSVDPPEAQYF.

V usage is TRBV9 and J usage is TRBJ1-1; 7 nucleotides line up with TRBD1. From germline, CDR1 is SGDLS and CDR2 YYNGEE. CDR3 length: 14 amino acids. V lost 3 bases and J lost 0; bases outside the gene matches: 2. CDR3 nucleotides: TGTGCCAGCAGCGGACAGGGAATGAACACTGAAGCTTTCTTT. Translating gives CASSGQGMNTEAFF.

As regards this clone: At one of its ends the junction is not consistent with the germline gene, which may arise from a read error. V is TRBV12-3 or TRBV12-4 and J is TRBJ2-3; 11 nucleotides match TRBD2. The CDR3 sequence is 11 residues long. The CDR3 is CGSGRGDTQYF. The CDR3 DNA reads as TGCGGTAGCGGGAGGGGAGATACGCAGTATTTT.

This clone showed up just once. This chain links TRBV18 with TRBJ1-2; 7 positions match TRBD1. CDR1 is KGHSH, CDR2 LQKENI, per germline. This CDR3 is built from 19 residues. The V and J ends lost 5 bases and 0 bases, in that order; junction bases with no gene match: 18. The CDR3 DNA sequence: TGTGCCAGCTCATCCCTCGGGCAGCACAGGGGAAATGCTAACTATGGCTACACCTTC. Protein product: CASSSLGQHRGNANYGYTF.

The chain employs TRBV10-2 and TRBJ2-6, with 9 nucleotides matching TRBD2. The CDR3 contains 17 residues. The V gene's germline CDR1 is WSHSY and CDR2 SAAADI. Losses at the gene ends were 6 bases for V and 0 bases for J; bases not matched to a gene: 6. CDR3 sequence (DNA): TGCGCCAGCAGCCCTCTAGCGGGAAACTCTGGGGCCAACGTCCTGACTTTC. The encoded protein is CASSPLAGNSGANVLTF.

V usage is TRBV7-3 and J usage is TRBJ2-2; D unclear. V was cut by 2 bases and J by 6 bases, with 4 bases left in between. The CDR3 contains 12 residues. Germline CDR1 reads SGHTA; CDR2 reads FQGTGA. CDR3 bases: TGTGCCAGCAGCTTACGGGCCGGGGAGCTGTTTTTT. Translation: CASSLRAGELFF.

The chain employs TRBV5-6 and TRBJ1-1; TRBD1 matches at 8 bases. The CDR3 runs 15 residues. Looked up from germline, CDR1 is SGHDT and CDR2 is YYEEEE. V gave up 4 bases and J gave up 0 bases; unmatched junction bases: 5. The CDR3 nucleotides read TGTGCCAGCAGCGCCCGACAGGGGATGAACACTGAAGCTTTCTTT. Amino acids: CASSARQGMNTEAFF.

The V gene is TRBV28, the J gene TRBJ1-2, with 7 positions matching TRBD1. The germline CDR1 and CDR2 sequences are MDHEN and SYDVKM. V dropped 7 bases and J dropped 10; count of bases not matched to a gene: 6. The CDR3 is made up of 11 amino acids. CDR3 sequence (DNA): TGTGCCAGCACAGGACAGGTTACCTACACCTTC. Translation gives CASTGQVTYTF.

The chain combines TRBV11-3 with TRBJ1-2; possibly TRBD1 for D (6 bases). The CDR3 sequence is 20 residues long. Germline V gene sequence: CDR1 SGHNT, CDR2 YENEEA. With 2 bases removed from V and 0 bases from J, the gap between germline ends came to 25 bases. CDR3 region: CASSLSWGMAGVGANYGYTF. CDR3 nucleotide sequence: TGTGCCAGCAGCTTATCCTGGGGAATGGCAGGGGTCGGAGCTAACTATGGCTACACCTTC.

The genes are TRBV2 and TRBJ1-5, with TRBD1 identical over 9 bases. Germline trimming cut 2 bases from V and 0 bases from J; bases unmatched to any gene: 11. The germline gives CDR1 SNHLY, CDR2 FYNNEI. The CDR3 is 19 residues long. This CDR3 reads CASSEFIGTGTHSNQPQHF. In nucleotides, the CDR3 is TGTGCCAGCAGTGAATTTATAGGGACAGGGACCCATAGCAATCAGCCCCAGCATTTT.

The chain carries TRBV12-5 and TRBJ1-5; 9 nucleotides align to TRBD1. The V gene end was trimmed by 2 bases and the J gene end by 3 bases; junction bases not matched to a gene: 8. From germline, CDR1 is LGHNT and CDR2 FRNRAP. This CDR3 comprises 17 residues. In DNA form, the CDR3 reads TGTGCTAGTGGTTTGTATCAAAGGACAGGGGACAATCAGCCCCAGCATTTT. The encoded protein is CASGLYQRTGDNQPQHF.

J is TRBJ2-7 and V is TRBV6-5, with a tentative D call TRBD1 (6 bases). This CDR3 region has 15 residues. Germline V CDR1 and CDR2: MNHEY, SVGAGI. V was shortened by 2 bases and J by 0 bases, with 11 bases between the two germline ends. The CDR3 DNA follows: TGTGCCAGCAGTTACGGGGGCCTAAGCTCCTACGAGCAGTACTTC. Its protein is CASSYGGLSSYEQYF.

The genes are TRBV18 and TRBJ2-5; 7 bases are shared with TRBD1. There are 13 residues in the CDR3. V shed 4 bases, J shed 5 bases, and the junction held 4 bases outside the gene matches. CDR1 is KGHSH and CDR2 is LQKENI in the germline V gene. For the CDR3, the DNA is TGTGCCAGCTCACTCCACAGGGGCGAGACCCAGTACTTC. Its protein is CASSLHRGETQYF.